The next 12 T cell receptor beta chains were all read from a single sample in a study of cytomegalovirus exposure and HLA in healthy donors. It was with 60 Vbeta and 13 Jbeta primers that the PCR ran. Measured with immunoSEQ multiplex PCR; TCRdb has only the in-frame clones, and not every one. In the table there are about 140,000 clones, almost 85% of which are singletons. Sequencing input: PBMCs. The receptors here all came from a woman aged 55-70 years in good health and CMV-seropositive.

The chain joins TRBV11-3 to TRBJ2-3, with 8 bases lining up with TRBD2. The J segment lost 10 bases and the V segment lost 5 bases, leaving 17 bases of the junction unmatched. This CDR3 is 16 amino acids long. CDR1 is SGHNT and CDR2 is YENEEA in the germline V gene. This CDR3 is CASSLGAAGGVWAQYF. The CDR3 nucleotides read TGTGCCAGCAGCCTTGGGGCGGCGGGAGGCGTGTGGGCGCAGTATTTT.

The CDR3 DNA reads as TGTGCCAGTAGACCACACCAACTAGCGGGAGGGAGTTATGAGCAGTTCTTC. Its protein is CASRPHQLAGGSYEQFF. The V call is TRBV19, the J call TRBJ2-1; 13 nucleotides match TRBD2. V gave up 6 bases and J gave up 8 bases; unmatched junction bases: 13. The CDR3 runs 17 residues. Germline loops: CDR1 LNHDA, CDR2 SQIVND (reference sequence).

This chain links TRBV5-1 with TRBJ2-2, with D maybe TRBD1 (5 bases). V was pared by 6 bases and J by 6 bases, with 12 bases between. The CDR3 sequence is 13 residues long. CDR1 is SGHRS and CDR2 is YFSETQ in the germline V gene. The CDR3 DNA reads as TGCGCCAGCAACTGGGGCGCAGCCGGGGAGCTGTTTTTT. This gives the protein CASNWGAAGELFF.

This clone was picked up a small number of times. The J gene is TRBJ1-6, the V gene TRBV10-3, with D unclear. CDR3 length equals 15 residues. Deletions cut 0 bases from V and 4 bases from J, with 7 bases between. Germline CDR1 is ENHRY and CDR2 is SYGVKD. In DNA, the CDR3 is TGTGCCATCAGTGAGTCGATAGAGTATAATTCACCCCTCCACTTT. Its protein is CAISESIEYNSPLHF.

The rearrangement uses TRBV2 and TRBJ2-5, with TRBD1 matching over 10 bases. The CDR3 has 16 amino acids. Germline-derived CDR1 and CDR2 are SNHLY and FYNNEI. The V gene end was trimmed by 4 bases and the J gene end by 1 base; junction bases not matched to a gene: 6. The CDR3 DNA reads TGTGCCAGCAGTGGCCGGGACAGGGGTATCCAAGAGACCCAGTACTTC. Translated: CASSGRDRGIQETQYF. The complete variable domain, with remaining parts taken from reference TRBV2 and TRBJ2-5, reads EPEVTQTPSHQVTQMGQEVILRCVPISNHLYFYWYRQILGQKVEFLVSFYNNEISEKSEIFDDQFSVERPDGSNFTLKIRSTKLEDSAMYFCASSGRDRGIQETQYFGPGTRLLVL.

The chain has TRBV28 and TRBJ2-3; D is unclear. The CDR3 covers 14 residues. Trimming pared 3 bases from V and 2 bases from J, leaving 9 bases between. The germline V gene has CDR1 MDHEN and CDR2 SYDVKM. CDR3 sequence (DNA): TGTGCCAGCAGTTTTGCGCGATCCACAGATACGCAGTATTTT. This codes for CASSFARSTDTQYF.

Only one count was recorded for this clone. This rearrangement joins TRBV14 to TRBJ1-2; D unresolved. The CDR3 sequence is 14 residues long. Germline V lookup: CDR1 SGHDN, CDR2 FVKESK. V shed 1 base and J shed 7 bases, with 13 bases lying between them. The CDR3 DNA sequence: TGTGCCAGCAGCCAAGGCGGGTCGTTTGGTGGCTACACCTTC. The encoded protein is CASSQGGSFGGYTF. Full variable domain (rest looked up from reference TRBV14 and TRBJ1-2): EAGVTQFPSHSVIEKGQTVTLRCDPISGHDNLYWYRRVMGKEIKFLLHFVKESKQDESGMPNNRFLAERTGGTYSTLKVQPAELEDSGVYFCASSQGGSFGGYTFGSGTRLTVV.

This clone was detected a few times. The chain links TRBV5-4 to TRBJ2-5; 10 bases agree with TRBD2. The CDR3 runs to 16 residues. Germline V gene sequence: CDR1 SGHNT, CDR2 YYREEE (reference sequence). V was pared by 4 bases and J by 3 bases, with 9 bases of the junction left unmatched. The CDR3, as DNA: TGTGCCAGCAGCAGCCCGGCTACTAGCGGGGAAGAGACCCAGTACTTC. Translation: CASSSPATSGEETQYF.

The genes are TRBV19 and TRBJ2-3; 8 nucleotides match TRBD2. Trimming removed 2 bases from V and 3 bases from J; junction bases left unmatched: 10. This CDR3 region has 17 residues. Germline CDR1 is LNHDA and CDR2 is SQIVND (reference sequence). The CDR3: CASSITSRSGSTDTQYF. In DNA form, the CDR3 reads TGTGCCAGTAGTATAACCTCGAGAAGCGGGAGTACAGATACGCAGTATTTT.

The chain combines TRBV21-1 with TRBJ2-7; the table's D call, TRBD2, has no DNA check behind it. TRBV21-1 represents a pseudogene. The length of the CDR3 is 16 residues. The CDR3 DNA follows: TGTGCCAGCAGCAAAGGGACTAGCGGGAGGGCCTACGAGCAGTACTTC. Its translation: CASSKGTSGRAYEQYF.

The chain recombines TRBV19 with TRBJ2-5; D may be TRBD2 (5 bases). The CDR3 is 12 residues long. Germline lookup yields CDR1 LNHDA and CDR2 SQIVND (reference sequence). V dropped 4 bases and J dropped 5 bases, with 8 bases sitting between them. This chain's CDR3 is CASSTGLETQYF. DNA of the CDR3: TGTGCCAGTAGTACGGGGTTGGAGACCCAGTACTTC.

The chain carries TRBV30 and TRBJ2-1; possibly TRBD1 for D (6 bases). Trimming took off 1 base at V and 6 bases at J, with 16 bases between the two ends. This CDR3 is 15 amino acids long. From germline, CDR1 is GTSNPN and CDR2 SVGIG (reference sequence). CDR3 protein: CAWSERGFLGNEQFF. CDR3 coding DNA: TGTGCCTGGAGTGAAAGGGGGTTCCTCGGCAATGAGCAGTTCTTC.